This TCR beta chain was captured by sequencing in a study of T cell responses to AZD1222 COVID-19 vaccine. Broader study findings: CD4 TCRs linked to vaccination spanned spike, dominating at 160-218 and 743-854. Sampled repertoires all dated from after the peak T cell response. AZD1222 recipients seropositive at baseline numbered only five to seven.

The V end was cut by 10 bases, the J end by 2 bases, with 18 bases between. Germline lookup yields CDR1 LNHDA and CDR2 SQIVND (reference sequence). The CDR3 length is 15 residues. Method: immunoSEQ multiplex PCR; TCRdb's copy keeps in-frame clones and lacks some. The sample table sets out more than 110,000 clones. As to this clone: What it binds is not known.

The sequenced sample was peripheral blood. This chain uses TRBV19 with TRBJ2-1, with TRBD2 as a possible D gene (7 bases). This receptor was identified in an adult in good health. The CDR3 reads CATLPGGPPYNEQFF. The CDR3 bases are TGTGCCACCTTACCCGGGGGGCCCCCCTACAATGAGCAGTTCTTC.